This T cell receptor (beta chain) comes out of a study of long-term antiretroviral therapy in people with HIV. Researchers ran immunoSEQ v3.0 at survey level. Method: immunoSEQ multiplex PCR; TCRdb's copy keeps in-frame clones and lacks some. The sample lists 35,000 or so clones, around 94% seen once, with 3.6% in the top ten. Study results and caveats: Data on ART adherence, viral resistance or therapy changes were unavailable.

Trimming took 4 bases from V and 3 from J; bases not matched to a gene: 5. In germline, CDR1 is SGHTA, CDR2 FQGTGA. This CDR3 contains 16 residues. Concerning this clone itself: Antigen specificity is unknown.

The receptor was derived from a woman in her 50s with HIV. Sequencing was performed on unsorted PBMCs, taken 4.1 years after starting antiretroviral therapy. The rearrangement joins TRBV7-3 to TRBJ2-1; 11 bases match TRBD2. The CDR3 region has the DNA TGTGCCAGCAGCTCAATAGCGGGGGGGAACTACAATGAGCAGTTCTTC. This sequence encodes CASSSIAGGNYNEQFF.